A single sample gave rise to the 26 T cell receptor beta chains below, sequenced in a study of blood T cell repertoires in COVID-19. The data were produced by immunoSEQ multiplex PCR, yet TCRdb's version contains in-frame clones alone and is incomplete. The repertoire consists of 150,000 to 180,000 clones, with approximately 92% occurring once and the leading ten covering more than 14%. The source material was peripheral blood. The receptors derive from a woman between 40 and 55 years old with acute or convalescent COVID-19.

The chain combines TRBV9 with TRBJ1-2; D is unresolved. CDR3 size: 17 residues. Looked up from germline, CDR1 is SGDLS and CDR2 is YYNGEE. V was pared by 3 bases and J by 1 base, with 19 bases between. CDR3 bases: TGTGCCAGCAGCGCCCCCACTGATACCGGGAGTAACTATGGCTACACCTTC. Protein sequence: CASSAPTDTGSNYGYTF.

This chain connects TRBV5-1 to TRBJ1-4, with 7 bases identical to TRBD1. There are 13 residues in the CDR3. CDR1 and CDR2 from the germline V gene are SGHRS and YFSETQ. The J segment lost 3 bases and the V segment lost 5 bases, leaving 1 base of the junction unmatched. CDR3 sequence (DNA): TGCGCCAGCAGAGGGGGCCCTAATGAAAAACTGTTTTTT. It yields the protein CASRGGPNEKLFF.

The genes are TRBV30 and TRBJ2-6; D might be TRBD1 (7 bases). The CDR3 loop spans 19 amino acids. Germline loops: CDR1 GTSNPN, CDR2 SVGIG (reference sequence). V lost 4 bases to trimming and J lost 1 base, with 23 bases between them. This chain's CDR3 is CAWTVLPGRGTSGANVLTF. CDR3 nucleotide sequence: TGTGCCTGGACCGTCTTACCCGGCAGGGGGACTTCTGGGGCCAACGTCCTGACTTTC. Supplemented by reference TRBV30 and TRBJ2-6, the full variable domain reads SQTIHQWPATLVQPVGSPLSLECTVEGTSNPNLYWYRQAAGRGLQLLFYSVGIGQISSEVPQNLSASRPQDRQFILSSKKLLLSDSGFYLCAWTVLPGRGTSGANVLTFGAGSRLTVL.

The chain joins TRBV7-2 to TRBJ1-3; 9 nucleotides line up with TRBD1. This CDR3 has 17 residues. V gave up 5 bases and J gave up 2 bases; unmatched junction bases: 10. Looked up from germline, CDR1 is SGHTA and CDR2 is FQGNSA. As DNA, the CDR3 is TGTGCCAGCAGCCCACCGGACAGGGGTCGGCCTGGAAACACCATATATTTT. Encoded protein: CASSPPDRGRPGNTIYF. Filled out from reference TRBV7-2 and TRBJ1-3, the complete variable domain reads GAGVSQSPSNKVTEKGKDVELRCDPISGHTALYWYRQSLGQGLEFLIYFQGNSAPDKSGLPSDRFSAERTGGSVSTLTIQRTQQEDSAVYLCASSPPDRGRPGNTIYFGEGSWLTVV.

This clone was seen only a few times. The chain joins TRBV11-2 to TRBJ2-1; D remains unclear. The CDR3 runs 15 residues. Germline loops: CDR1 SGHAT, CDR2 FQNNGV. V was trimmed by 5 bases and J by 2 bases, leaving 13 bases between them. CDR3 region: CASSRVERTYNEQFF. CDR3 nucleotide sequence: TGTGCCAGCAGCCGGGTCGAGCGAACCTACAATGAGCAGTTCTTC.

The chain joins TRBV1 to TRBJ1-4; the D call of TRBD1 is as the table states it, not checked on the DNA. TRBV1 is a pseudogene segment. The CDR3 consists of 14 residues. The CDR3 DNA reads as TGCACCAGCAGCCGGGGACAGACTAATGAAAAACTGTTTTTT. As protein: CTSSRGQTNEKLFF.

The CDR3 DNA reads as TGTGCCAGCAGTCCGACTAGTACAGGGGAGCTGTTTTTT. Its protein product is CASSPTSTGELFF. The chain carries TRBV6-5 and TRBJ2-2, with D possibly being TRBD2 (6 bases). The germline gives CDR1 MNHEY, CDR2 SVGAGI. V was clipped by 5 bases and J by 8 bases, with 12 bases between them. The CDR3 runs to 13 residues.

In this sample, this clone turned up a few times. The J gene is TRBJ1-1, the V gene TRBV10-3, with no clear D. The CDR3 runs to 14 residues. The germline V gene encodes CDR1 ENHRY and CDR2 SYGVKD. V was cut by 1 base and J by 1 base, with 7 bases left in between. The CDR3 loop reads CAISEYTPNTEAFF. CDR3 DNA sequence: TGTGCCATCAGTGAGTACACCCCGAACACTGAAGCTTTCTTT.

This chain joins TRBV2 and TRBJ1-1, with D maybe TRBD1 (5 bases). Trimming took off 6 bases at V and 1 base at J, with 15 bases between the two ends. Germline values: CDR1 SNHLY, CDR2 FYNNEI. The CDR3 runs 15 residues. This CDR3 reads CASRYRWGGNTEAFF. Written as DNA, the CDR3 is TGTGCCAGCAGGTACAGATGGGGCGGGAACACTGAAGCTTTCTTT.

The chain is built from TRBV11-2 and TRBJ1-2; D not resolved. CDR1 is SGHAT and CDR2 is FQNNGV in the germline V gene. The CDR3 is made up of 17 amino acids. V shed 0 bases and J shed 4 bases, with 18 bases lying between them. DNA for the CDR3: TGTGCCAGCAGCTTAGATCTGGCACCTCAGCAGGCCTATGGCTACACCTTC. Translated, it gives CASSLDLAPQQAYGYTF.

The chain has TRBV9 and TRBJ2-3, with TRBD2 matching 10 bases. V was clipped by 2 bases and J by 0 bases; unmatched bases: 3. The germline gives CDR1 SGDLS, CDR2 YYNGEE. This CDR3 region has 16 residues. The CDR3 DNA sequence: TGTGCCAGCAGCGTCGGACTAGCGGCGAGCACAGATACGCAGTATTTT. It specifies CASSVGLAASTDTQYF.

The chain employs TRBV5-1 and TRBJ2-7; 8 nucleotides agree with TRBD1. V gave up 3 bases and J gave up 7 bases; unmatched junction bases: 6. The length of the CDR3 is 13 residues. CDR1 SGHRS and CDR2 YFSETQ come from the germline V gene. CDR3 loop: CASSSQGVWEQYF. CDR3 nucleotide sequence: TGCGCCAGCAGCTCACAGGGGGTTTGGGAGCAGTACTTC.

This CDR3 is CASSLDRLRAGELFF. CDR3 nucleotides: TGTGCCAGCAGCTTGGACAGACTACGGGCCGGGGAGCTGTTTTTT. The genes are TRBV5-6 and TRBJ2-2, with a tentative D call TRBD2 (5 bases). V dropped 0 bases and J dropped 6 bases, with 12 bases sitting between them. CDR1 SGHDT and CDR2 YYEEEE come from the germline V gene. The length of the CDR3 is 15 residues.

The chain links TRBV24-1 to TRBJ2-3; D is unresolved. Germline V gene data show CDR1 as KGHDR and CDR2 as SFDVKD. The CDR3 is made up of 14 amino acids. V lost 4 bases and J lost 0, with 7 bases in between. CDR3 amino acids: CATSDPSSTDTQYF. Written as DNA, the CDR3 is TGTGCCACCAGTGACCCCTCTAGCACAGATACGCAGTATTTT.

This clone was observed once. One end of the junction is discordant with germline, which a read error may explain. The chain combines TRBV27 with TRBJ1-2, with TRBD1 matching 7 bases. This CDR3 contains 13 residues. From germline, CDR1 is MNHEY and CDR2 SMNVEV (reference sequence). CDR3 protein: CATLGGQNYGYTF. The CDR3 DNA sequence: TGCGCCACCCTGGGGGGACAGAACTATGGCTACACCTTC.

V usage is TRBV30 and J usage is TRBJ2-2; 9 bases fit TRBD2. V was pared by 2 bases and J by 3 bases, with 7 bases of the junction left unmatched. CDR3 length: 16 amino acids. Germline V gene data show CDR1 as GTSNPN and CDR2 as SVGIG (reference sequence). Here the CDR3 DNA reads TGTGCCTGGAGTACCCATAGCGGGAGTTACACCGGGGAGCTGTTTTTT. Its protein is CAWSTHSGSYTGELFF.

V usage is TRBV27 and J usage is TRBJ2-2; TRBD1 matches 12 bases. Germline CDR1 reads MNHEY; CDR2 reads SMNVEV (reference sequence). This CDR3 has 17 residues. V shed 3 bases, J shed 7 bases, and the junction held 9 bases outside the gene matches. The CDR3 reads CASSFGLGQGADGELFF. CDR3 DNA sequence: TGTGCCAGCAGTTTCGGCTTGGGACAGGGGGCGGACGGGGAGCTGTTTTTT.

J is TRBJ2-7 and V is TRBV5-1, with a possible D match to TRBD2 (5 bases). The CDR3 extends over 11 amino acids. Germline V gene sequence: CDR1 SGHRS, CDR2 YFSETQ. V was shortened by 1 base and J by 7 bases, with 6 bases between the two germline ends. CDR3 coding DNA: TGCGCCAGCAGCTTGTCGGGGGAGCAGTACTTC. Protein sequence: CASSLSGEQYF.

The chain couples TRBV11-3 to TRBJ2-5; no reliable D call. This CDR3 contains 13 residues. Germline CDR1 is SGHNT and CDR2 is YENEEA. The V end lost 4 bases, the J end lost 3 bases, and 9 bases lay between the germline ends. CDR3 sequence (DNA): TGTGCCAGCAGCTACGGAGAGAAAGAGACCCAGTACTTC. Protein: CASSYGEKETQYF.

J is TRBJ1-1 and V is TRBV24-1, with TRBD1 matching over 7 bases. Germline CDR1 is KGHDR and CDR2 is SFDVKD. This CDR3 spans 14 amino acids. Trimming cost V 4 bases and J 7 bases; bases outside gene matches: 8. The CDR3 nucleotides read TGTGCCACCAGTGACCCTTACAGGGGAGGTGAAGCTTTCTTT. Translating gives CATSDPYRGGEAFF.

The V gene is TRBV15, the J gene TRBJ1-4, with a possible D match to TRBD1 (5 bases). V shed 0 bases and J shed 7 bases, with 9 bases lying between them. The germline V gene has CDR1 LNHNV and CDR2 YYDKDF (reference sequence). There are 14 residues in the CDR3. The CDR3 bases are TGTGCCACCAGCAGAGATACAAGGGGTGAAAAACTGTTTTTT. Translation: CATSRDTRGEKLFF.

This clone was counted once. CDR3 amino acids: CASSLVGTSGGNEQFF. CDR3 bases: TGTGCCAGCAGCTTAGTTGGGACTAGCGGGGGCAATGAGCAGTTCTTC. V usage is TRBV7-9 and J usage is TRBJ2-1; TRBD2 aligns across 14 bases. V was pared by 1 base and J by 6 bases, with 2 bases of the junction left unmatched. The CDR3 consists of 16 residues. Germline values: CDR1 SEHNR, CDR2 FQNEAQ (reference sequence).

The rearrangement joins TRBV6-5 to TRBJ1-2, with a possible D match to TRBD1 (5 bases). V lost 6 bases and J lost 2, with 16 bases in between. The CDR3 covers 15 residues. Germline lookup yields CDR1 MNHEY and CDR2 SVGAGI. CDR3 sequence: CASRLRQTENYGYTF. Written as DNA, the CDR3 is TGTGCCAGCAGACTAAGACAGACGGAGAACTATGGCTACACCTTC.

This clone was recorded once. J is TRBJ1-5 and V is TRBV19, with unresolved D. The CDR3 is 12 amino acids. Germline lookup yields CDR1 LNHDA and CDR2 SQIVND (reference sequence). The ends were cut back, 8 bases at V and 1 base at J, with 6 bases in the middle. DNA for the CDR3: TGTGCCAGTGGAGACAGCAATCAGCCCCAGCATTTT. The encoded protein is CASGDSNQPQHF.

The chain uses TRBV27 and TRBJ1-2; D might be TRBD1 (6 bases). Germline values: CDR1 MNHEY, CDR2 SMNVEV (reference sequence). V was trimmed by 4 bases and J by 3 bases, leaving 9 bases between them. The CDR3 contains 13 residues. CDR3 loop: CASSWTVDYGYTF. CDR3 nucleotide sequence: TGTGCCAGCAGTTGGACAGTAGACTATGGCTACACCTTC.

The chain joins TRBV14 to TRBJ1-4; TRBD1 agrees at 7 bases. Germline V gene lookup returns CDR1 SGHDN and CDR2 FVKESK. This CDR3 region has 15 residues. J lost 7 bases, V lost 0 bases, and 5 bases had no gene match. This chain's CDR3 is CASSQDYRGSEKLFF. The CDR3, as DNA: TGTGCCAGCAGCCAAGACTACAGGGGTAGTGAAAAACTGTTTTTT. Together with reference TRBV14 and TRBJ1-4, the CDR3 gives the full variable domain: EAGVTQFPSHSVIEKGQTVTLRCDPISGHDNLYWYRRVMGKEIKFLLHFVKESKQDESGMPNNRFLAERTGGTYSTLKVQPAELEDSGVYFCASSQDYRGSEKLFFGSGTQLSVL.